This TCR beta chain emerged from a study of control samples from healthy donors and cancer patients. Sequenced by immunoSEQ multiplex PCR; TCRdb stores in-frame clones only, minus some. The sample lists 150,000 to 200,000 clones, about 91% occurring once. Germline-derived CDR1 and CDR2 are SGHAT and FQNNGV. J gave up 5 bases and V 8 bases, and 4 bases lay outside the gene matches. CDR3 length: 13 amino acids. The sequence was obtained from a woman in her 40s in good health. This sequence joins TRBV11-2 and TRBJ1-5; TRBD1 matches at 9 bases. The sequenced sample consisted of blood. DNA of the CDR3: TGTGCCAGCGGACAGGGGTTGGATCAGCCCCAGCATTTT. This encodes CASGQGLDQPQHF.